This passage covers 26 T cell receptor beta chains from one sample sequenced in a study of T-cell reconstitution after alpha-beta-depleted transplantation in children. It was with unique molecular identifiers that the TCRbeta library was prepared. TCRdb reanalysed the PCR reads using MiXCR and keeps one entry per CDR3 protein. The profile shows roughly 790,000 distinct CDR3 sequences, about 16% of them singletons. The material was PBMCs, mostly from graft donor cells, obtained 360 days after TCRalphabeta/CD19-depleted stem cell transplant. The receptor source for this set is a male patient younger than 18 who had a stem cell transplant for acute lymphoblastic leukemia, so the T cells may come from the graft donor.

This clonotype was counted only a few times. The rearrangement links TRBV12-3 or TRBV12-4 to TRBJ2-3; a possible D gene is TRBD2 (6 bases). The length of the CDR3 is 16 residues. The germline V and J ends were trimmed by 5 bases and 3 bases, with 18 bases remaining between them. DNA for the CDR3: TGTGCCAGCAGTCCCAGCCCAGGAGCGGGTACAGATACGCAGTATTTT. Translated, it gives CASSPSPGAGTDTQYF.

The chain employs TRBV6-2 or TRBV6-3 and TRBJ2-7; D may be TRBD1 (5 bases). CDR1 and CDR2 (germline): MNHEY, SVGEGT. The V end was cut by 5 bases, the J end by 9 bases, with 20 bases between. CDR3 length equals 14 residues. This CDR3 is CASSPTGVIRVQYF. In nucleotides, the CDR3 is TGTGCCAGCAGTCCCACAGGAGTTATACGCGTGCAGTACTTC.

The rearrangement links TRBV6-2 or TRBV6-3 to TRBJ2-7, with D tentatively TRBD2 (5 bases). The V gene's germline CDR1 is MNHEY and CDR2 SVGEGT. V was clipped by 0 bases and J by 3 bases, with 12 bases between them. There are 15 residues in the CDR3. Here the CDR3 reads CASSYSSSRIYEQYF. In DNA form, the CDR3 reads TGTGCCAGCAGTTACTCGTCTAGCAGGATCTACGAGCAGTACTTC.

This clonotype showed up just a few times. This sequence joins TRBV20-1 and TRBJ2-3, with D hard to call. V was shortened by 3 bases and J by 0 bases, with 19 bases between the two germline ends. The length of the CDR3 is 17 residues. The germline V gene has CDR1 DFQATT and CDR2 SNEGSKA (reference sequence). The CDR3 region has the DNA TGCAGTGCTAGTTTGGGGTTTAGGTATGGCAGCACAGATACGCAGTATTTT. Translation gives CSASLGFRYGSTDTQYF.

This clonotype has only one observation. V and J are TRBV3-1 and TRBJ2-1; D tentatively reads TRBD1 or TRBD2 (5 bases each). Trimming cost V 0 bases and J 4 bases, with 13 bases left between them. The CDR3 totals 16 residues. Germline V gene sequence: CDR1 LGHDT, CDR2 YNNKEL (reference sequence). CDR3 loop: CASSQEGEGGYNEQFF. CDR3 DNA: TGTGCCAGCAGCCAAGAGGGGGAAGGAGGATACAATGAGCAGTTCTTC.

To note about this clonotype: A read error may explain this, as a much larger clone is one base away. The rearrangement links TRBV10-1 to TRBJ2-7; 13 nucleotides match TRBD2. The CDR3 loop spans 14 amino acids. Germline assignment: CDR1 WNHNN and CDR2 SYGVQD (reference sequence). J gave up 5 bases and V 7 bases, and 5 bases lay outside the gene matches. The CDR3 sequence is CASTPGLAGHEQYF. The CDR3 DNA sequence: TGCGCCAGCACTCCGGGACTAGCGGGACACGAGCAGTACTTC.

This chain's CDR3 is CSAMVSRGSYEQYF. CDR3 bases: TGCAGTGCCATGGTTTCGCGCGGATCCTACGAGCAGTACTTC. The rearrangement uses TRBV20-1 and TRBJ2-7; D remains unclear. CDR3 length: 14 amino acids. Germline-derived CDR1 and CDR2 are DFQATT and SNEGSKA (reference sequence). V was trimmed by 6 bases and J by 1 base, leaving 16 bases between them.

Ten or more counts support this clonotype. CDR3 nucleotide sequence: TGCAGTGCTCCTCACCTAGCGGGGCCTTACAATGAGCAGTTCTTC. Translating gives CSAPHLAGPYNEQFF. The chain recombines TRBV20-1 with TRBJ2-1, with TRBD2 identical over 9 bases. Germline lookup yields CDR1 DFQATT and CDR2 SNEGSKA (reference sequence). The CDR3 has 15 residues. V lost 5 bases, J lost 4 bases, and 9 bases stayed unmatched.

J is TRBJ2-1 and V is TRBV4-1; 8 bases are shared with TRBD2. Germline assignment: CDR1 MGHRA and CDR2 YSYEKL. The V segment lost 2 bases and the J segment 7 bases; nucleotides outside the gene matches: 4. The CDR3 contains 14 residues. CDR3 nucleotides: TGCGCCAGCAGCCAAAGCGGGAGCTCTAATGAGCAGTTCTTC. Its translation is CASSQSGSSNEQFF.

Ten or more counts support this clonotype. This chain connects TRBV4-1 to TRBJ2-5; tentatively, D is TRBD1 (7 bases). CDR1 is MGHRA, CDR2 YSYEKL, per germline. Deletions cut 0 bases from V and 5 bases from J, with 22 bases between. The CDR3 length is 18 residues. In nucleotides, the CDR3 is TGCGCCAGCAGCCAAGATGGAGGCAGGGGGGTAGTGAGGGAGACCCAGTACTTC. Protein sequence: CASSQDGGRGVVRETQYF.

The rearrangement uses TRBV24-1 and TRBJ2-2, with TRBD1 matching over 11 bases. Germline V CDR1 and CDR2: KGHDR, SFDVKD. Losses at the gene ends were 5 bases for V and 7 bases for J; bases not matched to a gene: 8. CDR3 length: 16 residues. CDR3 nucleotide sequence: TGTGCCACCAGTGCCGCGGACAGGGGGCGCGTCGGGGAGCTGTTTTTT. Residues: CATSAADRGRVGELFF.

This clonotype appeared a single time. This chain connects TRBV7-3 to TRBJ2-5; TRBD2 matches at 8 bases. Germline assignment: CDR1 SGHTA and CDR2 FQGTGA. The J segment lost 5 bases and the V segment lost 4 bases, leaving 6 bases of the junction unmatched. CDR3 length: 14 amino acids. CDR3 amino acids: CASSSRSGSETQYF. CDR3 coding DNA: TGTGCCAGCAGCTCCCGGAGCGGGAGTGAGACCCAGTACTTC.

The chain couples TRBV5-5 to TRBJ2-1, with 10 nucleotides matching TRBD2. Germline CDR1 SGHKS, CDR2 YYEKEE (reference sequence). Germline trimming cut 4 bases from V and 4 bases from J; bases unmatched to any gene: 8. CDR3 length equals 16 residues. CDR3 sequence: CASSPLTSGFYNEQFF. CDR3 nucleotide sequence: TGTGCCAGCAGCCCCCTGACTAGCGGGTTTTACAATGAGCAGTTCTTC.

A few counts support this clonotype. V usage is TRBV29-1 and J usage is TRBJ1-1; no clear D. The CDR3 covers 14 residues. V dropped 6 bases and J dropped 1 base, with 15 bases sitting between them. Germline V gene lookup returns CDR1 SQVTM and CDR2 ANQGSEA. CDR3 in DNA: TGCAGCGTCATAAGGGCCAACAGGAACACTGAAGCTTTCTTT. Its translation is CSVIRANRNTEAFF. Drawing the rest from reference TRBV29-1 and TRBJ1-1, the complete variable domain is SAVISQKPSRDICQRGTSLTIQCQVDSQVTMMFWYRQQPGQSLTLIATANQGSEATYESGFVIDKFPISRPNLTFSTLTVSNMSPEDSSIYLCSVIRANRNTEAFFGQGTRLTVV.

The chain has TRBV28 and TRBJ1-1; 7 bases are shared with TRBD1. This CDR3 is built from 17 residues. The germline CDR1 and CDR2 sequences are MDHEN and SYDVKM. Trimming removed 7 bases from V and 0 bases from J; junction bases left unmatched: 14. CDR3 residues: CASKSFRGAPMNTEAFF. The CDR3 coding sequence is TGTGCCAGCAAGTCGTTCAGGGGGGCCCCCATGAACACTGAAGCTTTCTTT.

This clonotype was detected many times. The chain uses TRBV4-1 and TRBJ2-1; D gene uncertain. V lost 3 bases to trimming and J lost 4 bases, with 10 bases between them. This CDR3 contains 14 residues. Germline CDR1 is MGHRA and CDR2 is YSYEKL. CDR3 sequence reads: CASSQVGNYNEQFF. The CDR3 DNA follows: TGCGCCAGCAGCCAGGTCGGCAATTACAATGAGCAGTTCTTC.

CDR3 in DNA: TGTGCCAGCAGCCACACCGCCCGGGCCGGCTACGAGCAGTACTTC. Its translation is CASSHTARAGYEQYF. This chain links TRBV3-1 with TRBJ2-7; D gene ambiguous. The CDR3 spans 15 residues. Trimming removed 3 bases from V and 3 bases from J, with 15 bases in between. CDR1 and CDR2 from the germline V gene are LGHDT and YNNKEL (reference sequence).

The chain carries TRBV5-1 and TRBJ2-1; 7 positions match TRBD2. CDR1 and CDR2 from the germline V gene are SGHRS and YFSETQ. J lost 0 bases, V lost 4 bases, and 4 bases had no gene match. CDR3 size: 15 residues. CDR3 nucleotide sequence: TGCGCCAGCAGCGTAGCGGGTGCCTCCTACAATGAGCAGTTCTTC. It is translated as CASSVAGASYNEQFF. The variable domain in full, with the rest retrieved from reference TRBV5-1 and TRBJ2-1, is KAGVTQTPRYLIKTRGQQVTLSCSPISGHRSVSWYQQTPGQGLQFLFEYFSETQRNKGNFPGRFSGRQFSNSRSEMNVSTLELGDSALYLCASSVAGASYNEQFFGPGTRLTVL.

For this clonotype: The junction departs from germline at one end; a sequencing error may be responsible. The chain is built from TRBV12-3 or TRBV12-4 and TRBJ1-2; tentatively, D is TRBD1 (6 bases). This CDR3 is built from 11 residues. The CDR3 DNA follows: TGTGCCACGAGTGCGGGAGGACAGCCCTCCTTC. It codes for CATSAGGQPSF.

V usage is TRBV27 and J usage is TRBJ1-5; 8 bases are shared with TRBD1. CDR3 length: 15 amino acids. Germline loops: CDR1 MNHEY, CDR2 SMNVEV (reference sequence). The V segment lost 4 bases and the J segment 3 bases; nucleotides outside the gene matches: 5. The DNA for the CDR3 is TGTGCCAGCAGTTCAGACAGGGGAGCCAATCAGCCCCAGCATTTT. Translated: CASSSDRGANQPQHF.

V usage is TRBV11-2 and J usage is TRBJ2-7; 11 nucleotides align to TRBD2. This CDR3 region has 15 residues. V was pared by 3 bases and J by 5 bases, with 6 bases of the junction left unmatched. Per the germline V gene, CDR1 is SGHAT and CDR2 is FQNNGV. DNA for the CDR3: TGTGCCAGCAGCTTGATTCGGGGACTAGCGGACGAGCAGTACTTC. The encoded protein is CASSLIRGLADEQYF.

V gene TRBV12-3 or TRBV12-4 combines with J gene TRBJ2-4; D tentatively reads TRBD1 or TRBD2 (5 bases each). Between the trimmed V and J ends, which lost 3 bases and 1 base, there was a span of 16 bases. The CDR3 runs 17 residues. CDR3 amino acids: CASSLRHPGAAKNIQYF. Here the CDR3 DNA reads TGTGCCAGCAGTTTGCGACATCCCGGGGCGGCCAAAAACATTCAGTACTTC.

The sample holds many counts of this clonotype. V gene TRBV5-1 combines with J gene TRBJ2-1; 9 positions agree with TRBD1. There are 14 residues in the CDR3. Trimming at V came to 4 bases and at J to 9 bases, leaving 8 bases not matched to a gene. The germline V gene encodes CDR1 SGHRS and CDR2 YFSETQ. CDR3 nucleotides: TGCGCCAGCAGCCCCCGGGACAGGGTATTTGAGCAGTTCTTC. Amino acid sequence: CASSPRDRVFEQFF.

Comment on this clonotype: This may come from a read error, since a much larger clone is one base off. This rearrangement joins TRBV7-3 to TRBJ2-3; TRBD2 matches 12 bases. Per germline, CDR1 SGHTA and CDR2 FQGTGA. This CDR3 contains 16 residues. For the CDR3, the DNA is TGTGCCAGCAGCCATGGACTAGCGGGAAGCTTAGATAGGCAGTATTTT. It specifies CASSHGLAGSLDRQYF.

This clonotype was counted ten times or more. The chain uses TRBV7-9 and TRBJ2-7; possible D gene TRBD1, 5 bases. V was pared by 2 bases and J by 3 bases, with 11 bases between. The CDR3 is 14 residues long. Germline V gene lookup returns CDR1 SEHNR and CDR2 FQNEAQ (reference sequence). CDR3 DNA: TGTGCCAGCAGCTTACCAGGGCTTATCTACGAGCAGTACTTC. Translation gives CASSLPGLIYEQYF.

This clonotype was recorded a few times. The V gene is TRBV6-1, the J gene TRBJ1-4; 8 nucleotides line up with TRBD1. With 7 bases clipped from V and 8 bases from J, the junction kept 9 bases outside the gene matches. Germline loops: CDR1 MNHNS, CDR2 SASEGT. The CDR3 is made up of 14 amino acids. This CDR3 reads CASTRFRGQEKLFF. The DNA of the CDR3 is TGTGCCAGCACCCGCTTCAGGGGGCAGGAAAAACTGTTTTTT.